What follows are 13 T cell receptor beta chains derived from one specimen sequenced in a study of monozygotic twins with inflammatory bowel disease. For each CDR3 protein, TCRdb gives one entry from its re-call of the 5' RACE reads, without DNA. There are about 330,000 distinct CDR3 sequences in the sample, with roughly 2% held by the top ten. The sample consisted of blood. These receptors all stem from a human donor with ulcerative colitis or Crohn's disease, or a healthy co-twin of an affected twin (not recorded which).

The rearrangement uses TRBV10-2 and TRBJ1-5; TCRdb proposes TRBD1, but this gene call is untestable without DNA. Germline-derived CDR1 and CDR2 are WSHSY and SAAADI. This CDR3 region has 16 residues. The CDR3 sequence is CASSESPGNSNQPQHF.

J is TRBJ2-5 and V is TRBV7-2. The CDR3 has 12 amino acids. Germline V lookup: CDR1 SGHTA, CDR2 FQGNSA. CDR3 protein: CASSRYQETQYF.

The chain has TRBV20-1 and TRBJ2-7; TCRdb names TRBD2, which stays unverified in the absence of DNA. Germline CDR1 DFQATT, CDR2 SNEGSKA (reference sequence). CDR3 size: 14 residues. The CDR3: CSAVLAGGSHEQYF.

The chain combines TRBV20-1 with TRBJ2-3; the D gene TCRdb calls, TRBD1, cannot be checked with no DNA. From germline, CDR1 is DFQATT and CDR2 SNEGSKA (reference sequence). The CDR3 length is 16 residues. CDR3 residues: CSASLRGASSTDTRYF.

The V gene is TRBV7-2, the J gene TRBJ2-7; TCRdb's D gene call, TRBD1, goes unchecked for lack of DNA. The germline V gene has CDR1 SGHTA and CDR2 FQGNSA. This CDR3 contains 14 residues. The CDR3 protein is CASTISPGVGEQYF.

V and J are TRBV7-9 and TRBJ2-1. The CDR3 is 14 amino acids. CDR1 and CDR2 (germline): SEHNR, FQNEAQ (reference sequence). CDR3 protein: CASSLEKTDNEQFF.

J is TRBJ2-2 and V is TRBV4-1; there is no DNA to check the TCRdb D call of TRBD2. The germline V gene encodes CDR1 MGHRA and CDR2 YSYEKL. The CDR3 spans 17 residues. The CDR3 spells CASSSQLAATVAGELFF.

The chain carries TRBV3-1 and TRBJ2-1. Germline CDR1 reads LGHDT; CDR2 reads YNNKEL (reference sequence). The CDR3 sequence is 14 residues long. CDR3: CASSQDMATNEQFF.

The genes are TRBV7-9 and TRBJ2-3; TCRdb gives TRBD1 as the D gene, but with no DNA this cannot be confirmed. This CDR3 is built from 12 residues. The germline CDR1 and CDR2 sequences are SEHNR and FQNEAQ (reference sequence). The CDR3 protein is CASNLGGDTQYF.

This sequence joins TRBV11-2 and TRBJ2-7; TCRdb's D gene call, TRBD1, goes unchecked for lack of DNA. This CDR3 has 14 residues. In germline, CDR1 is SGHAT, CDR2 FQNNGV. The CDR3 here is CASSLPGTGYEQYF.

J is TRBJ2-3 and V is TRBV15; without DNA, the TCRdb call of TRBD2 cannot be checked. This CDR3 contains 12 residues. Per the germline V gene, CDR1 is LNHNV and CDR2 is YYDKDF (reference sequence). This CDR3 reads CATSRALGEQYF.

V usage is TRBV4-1 and J usage is TRBJ2-1; as DNA is missing, the TRBD1 call by TCRdb cannot be tested. The CDR3 runs to 16 residues. Germline loops: CDR1 MGHRA, CDR2 YSYEKL. CDR3 region: CASSQALVSLNNEQFF.

The chain employs TRBV20-1 and TRBJ2-1; the D call of TRBD1 rests on TCRdb alone, since no DNA is present to check it. The CDR3 runs to 15 residues. Germline CDR1 is DFQATT and CDR2 is SNEGSKA (reference sequence). This chain's CDR3 is CSTEYRDRARNEQFF.